This T cell receptor (beta chain) was captured in a study of blood T cell repertoires in COVID-19 (dated by TCRdb to 2020 to 2021). Regarding the complete study: The collaborator samples originated in the United States, Italy and Spain and spanned the acute and convalescent phases of COVID-19. HLA class I and class II types, where available, came from metadata supplied by the sample provider rather than from assay-based typing. Samples were obtained from the ongoing ImmuneRACE study (first 160 participants) and from about 1,300 subjects provided by 6 global collaborators. The sample metadata nearly always contained a de-identified subject ID, COVID-19 status, age in years and sex. Subjects who had been exposed to COVID-19, were actively infected with it, or had recovered from it provided the deeply sampled blood TCRbeta repertoires that made up the dataset. A freely available public database, intended as a resource for researchers studying the immune response to SARS-CoV-2, is where the repertoires were released. The material from the prospective study consisted of cDNA or gDNA derived from T cells, B-cell-depleted T cells, or PBMCs. General study outcomes and caveats: How much clinical and demographic metadata was included differed by source and by participant, and the metadata was provided uncurated.

The immunoSEQ Assay, a bias-controlled multiplex PCR, was used to amplify TCRbeta CDR3 regions from genomic DNA. Per the source publication's procedure: The number of nucleated cells in each sample was estimated from the amplification of reference gene primers within the assay. Sequence reads were collapsed and filtered to measure the absolute abundance of every unique TCRbeta CDR3 rearrangement. For each sample, productive Simpson clonality was calculated as the square root of Simpson's diversity index across productive rearrangements. In its TCRdb copy, this immuneACCESS table keeps in-frame sequences only and misses some clones. Where compared with another copy, unresolved V genes explain less than half of these, and the others have no known cause. The D gene and trimming were derived from the DNA, and the V and J assignments and clone size from that table. For this sample the table gives approximately 220,000 clones, of which approximately 83% were detected only once. The ten largest clones represent less than 5% of the sample.

At the junction V is shortened by 4 bases and J by 7 bases; bases outside the gene matches: 8. CDR1 and CDR2, per the germline V gene, are MDHEN and SYDVKM. The CDR3, from cysteine to phenylalanine, totals 14 residues. The read is trimmed to its CDR3 DNA, 42 bases read in frame from base 1. Enrolling through a virtual design, the prospective study's participants ranged in age from roughly 18 to 89 years and lived across 24 United States geographic areas. In the prospective study, participants were assigned to cohorts based on the clinical history participants reported in a screening survey and a study questionnaire. Mobile phlebotomists in the prospective study collected whole blood, serum and a nasopharyngeal or oropharyngeal swab from every participant. Participants in the prospective study had the option to provide additional blood draws and questionnaires over an approximately 2-month period. Prospective study blood samples were shipped either frozen or at room temperature before DNA extraction.

With regard to this clone: The specificity of this receptor is unknown. No much larger clone exists at a distance of one base, and base qualities are not known.

This receptor chain uses TRBV28 and TRBJ1-2, and TRBD1 matches 8 of the central bases. The TCR comes from a woman aged 35 to 49 with acute COVID-19. The sample taken for sequencing was PBMCs or T cells enriched from blood (not recorded which). In nucleotide form, the sequence is TGTGCCAGCAGTTCTCCTGCAGGGGGCGGTGGCTACACCTTC. Protein translation: CASSSPAGGGGYTF.